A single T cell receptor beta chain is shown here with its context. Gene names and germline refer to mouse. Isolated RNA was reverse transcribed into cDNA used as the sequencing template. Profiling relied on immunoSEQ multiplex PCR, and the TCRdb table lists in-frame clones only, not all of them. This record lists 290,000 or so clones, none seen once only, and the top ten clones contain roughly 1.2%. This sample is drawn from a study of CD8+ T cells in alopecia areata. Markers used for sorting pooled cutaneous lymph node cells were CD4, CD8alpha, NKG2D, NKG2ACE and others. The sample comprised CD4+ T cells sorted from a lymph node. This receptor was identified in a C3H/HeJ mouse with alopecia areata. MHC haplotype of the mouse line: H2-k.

CDR3 loop: CASSGGDWGFYAEQFF. The DNA read from the CDR3 is TGTGCCAGCAGTGGTGGGGACTGGGGGTTCTATGCT. V is TRBV13-3 and J is TRBJ2-1, with 11 positions matching TRBD2. The CDR3 is cut off 4 residues early in the read; its end comes from the germline J gene. The CDR3 extends over 16 amino acids. Per germline, CDR1 NNHDY and CDR2 SYVADS. Trimming removed 3 bases from V and 3 bases from J; junction bases left unmatched: 5.